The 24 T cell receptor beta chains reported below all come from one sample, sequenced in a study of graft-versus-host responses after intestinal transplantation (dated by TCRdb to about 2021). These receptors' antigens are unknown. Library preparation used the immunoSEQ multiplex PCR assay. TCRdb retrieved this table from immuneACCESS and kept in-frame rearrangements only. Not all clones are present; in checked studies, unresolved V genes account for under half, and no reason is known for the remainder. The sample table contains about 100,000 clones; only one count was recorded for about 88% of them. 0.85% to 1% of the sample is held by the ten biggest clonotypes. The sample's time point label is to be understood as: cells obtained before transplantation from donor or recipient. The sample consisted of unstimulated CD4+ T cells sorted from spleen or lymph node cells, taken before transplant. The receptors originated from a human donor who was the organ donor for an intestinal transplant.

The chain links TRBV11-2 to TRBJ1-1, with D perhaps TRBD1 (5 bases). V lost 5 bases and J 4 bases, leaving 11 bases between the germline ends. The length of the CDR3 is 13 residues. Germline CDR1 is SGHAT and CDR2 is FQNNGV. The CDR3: CASSPGGGTEAFF. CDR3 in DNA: TGTGCCAGCAGCCCGGGGGGTGGCACTGAAGCTTTCTTT.

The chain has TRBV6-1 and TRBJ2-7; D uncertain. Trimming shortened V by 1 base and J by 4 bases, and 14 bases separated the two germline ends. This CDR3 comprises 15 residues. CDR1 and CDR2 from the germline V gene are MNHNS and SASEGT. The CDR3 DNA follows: TGTGCCAGCAGTGAAGAGCGCAGAAGTTTTTACGAGCAGTACTTC. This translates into CASSEERRSFYEQYF.

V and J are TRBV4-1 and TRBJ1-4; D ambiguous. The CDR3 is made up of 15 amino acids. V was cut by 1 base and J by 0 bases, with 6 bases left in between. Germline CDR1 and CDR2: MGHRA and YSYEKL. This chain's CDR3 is CASSQGQATNEKLFF. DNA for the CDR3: TGCGCCAGCAGCCAAGGCCAAGCAACTAATGAAAAACTGTTTTTT.

CDR3: CASSLETRAGNTIYF. Here the CDR3 DNA reads TGTGCCAGCAGCTTGGAGACCCGGGCTGGAAACACCATATATTTT. The chain joins TRBV5-6 to TRBJ1-3; D unresolved. The CDR3 covers 15 residues. CDR1 is SGHDT and CDR2 is YYEEEE in the germline V gene. Trimming took 0 bases from V and 2 from J, leaving 9 bases between them.

The CDR3 sequence is CASSSPPRGAGSHGYTF. Here the CDR3 DNA reads TGTGCCAGCAGTTCCCCCCCGAGGGGGGCCGGAAGCCATGGCTACACCTTC. The rearrangement uses TRBV28 and TRBJ1-2; D may be TRBD1 (6 bases). The germline V gene encodes CDR1 MDHEN and CDR2 SYDVKM. The germline V and J ends were trimmed by 4 bases and 6 bases, with 24 bases remaining between them. The CDR3 covers 17 residues.

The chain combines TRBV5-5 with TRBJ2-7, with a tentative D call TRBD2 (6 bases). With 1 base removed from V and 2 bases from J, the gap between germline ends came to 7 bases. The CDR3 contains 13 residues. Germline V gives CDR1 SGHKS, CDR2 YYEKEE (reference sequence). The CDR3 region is CASSLTGAYEQYF. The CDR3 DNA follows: TGTGCCAGCAGCTTGACGGGAGCCTACGAGCAGTACTTC.

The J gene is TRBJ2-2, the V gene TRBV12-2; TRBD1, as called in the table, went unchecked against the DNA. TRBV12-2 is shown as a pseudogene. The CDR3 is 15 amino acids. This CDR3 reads CASRLAAYNTGELFF. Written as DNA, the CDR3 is TGTGCAAGTCGCTTAGCGGCATATAACACCGGGGAGCTGTTTTTT.

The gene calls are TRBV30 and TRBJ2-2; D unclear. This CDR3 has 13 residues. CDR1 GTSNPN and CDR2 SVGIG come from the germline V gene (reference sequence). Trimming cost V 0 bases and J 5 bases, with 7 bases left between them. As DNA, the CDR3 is TGTGCCTGGAGTGTTTGGTTTACCGGGGAGCTGTTTTTT. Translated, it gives CAWSVWFTGELFF.

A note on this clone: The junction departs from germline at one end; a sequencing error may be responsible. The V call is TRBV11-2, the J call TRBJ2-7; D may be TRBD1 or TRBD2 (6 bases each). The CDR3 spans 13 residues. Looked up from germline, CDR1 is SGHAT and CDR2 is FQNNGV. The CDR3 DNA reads TGTGCCAGCAGCACGCAAAAAGGGGGGACACTATTGTTC. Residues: CASSTQKGGTLLF.

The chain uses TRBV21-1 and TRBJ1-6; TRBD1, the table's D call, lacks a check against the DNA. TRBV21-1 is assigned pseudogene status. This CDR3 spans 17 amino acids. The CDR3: CASSKAPKNSPNSPLHF. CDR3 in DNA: TGTGCCAGCAGCAAAGCGCCGAAGAACAGCCCTAATTCACCCCTCCACTTT.

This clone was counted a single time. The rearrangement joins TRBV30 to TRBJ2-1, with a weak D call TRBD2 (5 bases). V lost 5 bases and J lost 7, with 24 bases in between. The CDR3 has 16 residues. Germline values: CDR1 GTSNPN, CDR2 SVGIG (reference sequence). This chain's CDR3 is CAWAPSPLLGANEQFF. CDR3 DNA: TGTGCCTGGGCTCCAAGTCCCCTACTAGGTGCGAATGAGCAGTTCTTC. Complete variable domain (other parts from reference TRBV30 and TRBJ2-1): SQTIHQWPATLVQPVGSPLSLECTVEGTSNPNLYWYRQAAGRGLQLLFYSVGIGQISSEVPQNLSASRPQDRQFILSSKKLLLSDSGFYLCAWAPSPLLGANEQFFGPGTRLTVL.

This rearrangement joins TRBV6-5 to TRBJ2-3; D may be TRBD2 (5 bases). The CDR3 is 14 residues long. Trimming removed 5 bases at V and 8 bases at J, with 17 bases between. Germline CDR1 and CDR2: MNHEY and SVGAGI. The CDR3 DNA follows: TGTGCCAGCAGTGATGGGCCCTCAGGAGGTACGCAGTATTTT. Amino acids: CASSDGPSGGTQYF.

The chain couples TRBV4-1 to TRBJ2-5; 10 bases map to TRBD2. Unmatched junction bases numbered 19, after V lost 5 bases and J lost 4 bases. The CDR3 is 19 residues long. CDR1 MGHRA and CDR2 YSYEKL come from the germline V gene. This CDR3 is CASSSERSGGVLVSETQYF. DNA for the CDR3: TGCGCCAGCAGCTCCGAGAGAAGCGGGGGGGTATTAGTCTCAGAGACCCAGTACTTC.

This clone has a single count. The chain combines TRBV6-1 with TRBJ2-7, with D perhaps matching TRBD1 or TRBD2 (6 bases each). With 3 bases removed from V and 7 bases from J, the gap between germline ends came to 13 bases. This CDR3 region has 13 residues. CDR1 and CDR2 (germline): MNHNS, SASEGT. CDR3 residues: CASSDTGGREQYF. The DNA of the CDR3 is TGTGCCAGCAGTGATACCGGGGGCCGGGAGCAGTACTTC.

CDR3 protein: CASSLGARAEAFF. CDR3 coding DNA: TGTGCCAGCTCACTGGGAGCGAGGGCTGAAGCTTTCTTT. The V and J genes are TRBV18 and TRBJ1-1, with D unresolved. The CDR3 totals 13 residues. V gave up 4 bases and J gave up 6 bases, with 12 bases separating them. Germline CDR1 reads KGHSH; CDR2 reads LQKENI.

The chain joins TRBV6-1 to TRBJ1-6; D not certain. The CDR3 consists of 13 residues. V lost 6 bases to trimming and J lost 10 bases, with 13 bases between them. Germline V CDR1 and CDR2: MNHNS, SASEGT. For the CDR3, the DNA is TGTGCCAGCAGACCAGCCCAAGGCTCACCCCTCCACTTT. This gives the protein CASRPAQGSPLHF.

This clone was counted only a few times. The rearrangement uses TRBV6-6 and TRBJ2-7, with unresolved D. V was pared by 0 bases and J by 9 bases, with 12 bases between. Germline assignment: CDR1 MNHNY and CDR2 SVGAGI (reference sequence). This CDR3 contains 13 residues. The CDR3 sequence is CASSYSNWSGQYF. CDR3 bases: TGTGCCAGCAGTTACTCGAATTGGTCTGGGCAGTACTTC.

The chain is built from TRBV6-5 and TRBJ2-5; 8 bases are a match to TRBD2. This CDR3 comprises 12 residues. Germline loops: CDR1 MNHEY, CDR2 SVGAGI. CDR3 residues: CVLGRDSMTQYF. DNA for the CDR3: TGTGTACTCGGGAGGGATAGTATGACCCAGTACTTC.

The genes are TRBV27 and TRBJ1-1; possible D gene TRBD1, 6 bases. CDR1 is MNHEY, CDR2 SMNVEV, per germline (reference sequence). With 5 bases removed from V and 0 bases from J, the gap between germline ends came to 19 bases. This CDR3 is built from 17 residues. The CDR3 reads CASSGGQGRSMNTEAFF. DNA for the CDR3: TGTGCCAGCAGTGGGGGACAAGGCCGATCCATGAACACTGAAGCTTTCTTT.

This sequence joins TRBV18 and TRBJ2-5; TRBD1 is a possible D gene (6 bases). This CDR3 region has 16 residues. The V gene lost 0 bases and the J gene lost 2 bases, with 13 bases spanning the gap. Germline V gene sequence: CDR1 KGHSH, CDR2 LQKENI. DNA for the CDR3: TGTGCCAGCTCACCACCGGACAGTAGGGGACAAGAGACCCAGTACTTC. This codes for CASSPPDSRGQETQYF.

CDR3 bases: TGTGCCAGCAGCCATCCCGACAGTTATCTAAAGGGCTACACCTTC. Residues: CASSHPDSYLKGYTF. V is TRBV5-5 and J is TRBJ1-2; D is perhaps TRBD1 (5 bases). The CDR3 is 15 residues long. V was cut by 4 bases and J by 8 bases, with 21 bases left in between. CDR1 and CDR2 from the germline V gene are SGHKS and YYEKEE (reference sequence).

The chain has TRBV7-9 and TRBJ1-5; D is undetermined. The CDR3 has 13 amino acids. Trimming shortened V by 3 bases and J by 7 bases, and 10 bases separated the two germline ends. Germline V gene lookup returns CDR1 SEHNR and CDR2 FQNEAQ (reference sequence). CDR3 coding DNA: TGTGCCAGCAGCTTGTTTGGTTCCCAGCCCCAGCATTTT. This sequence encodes CASSLFGSQPQHF.

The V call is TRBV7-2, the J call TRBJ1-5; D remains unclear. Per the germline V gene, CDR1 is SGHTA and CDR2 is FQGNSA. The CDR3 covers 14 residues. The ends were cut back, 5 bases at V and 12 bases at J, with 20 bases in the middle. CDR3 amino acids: CASSPSGGNGYQHF. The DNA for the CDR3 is TGTGCCAGCAGCCCATCTGGTGGGAACGGGTACCAGCATTTT.

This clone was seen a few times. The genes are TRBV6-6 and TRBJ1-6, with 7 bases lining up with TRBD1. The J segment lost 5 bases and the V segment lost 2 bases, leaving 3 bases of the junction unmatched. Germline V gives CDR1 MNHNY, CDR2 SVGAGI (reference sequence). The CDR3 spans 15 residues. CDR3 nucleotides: TGTGCCAGCAGTTACGTCCAGGGGGATAATTCACCCCTCCACTTT. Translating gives CASSYVQGDNSPLHF.